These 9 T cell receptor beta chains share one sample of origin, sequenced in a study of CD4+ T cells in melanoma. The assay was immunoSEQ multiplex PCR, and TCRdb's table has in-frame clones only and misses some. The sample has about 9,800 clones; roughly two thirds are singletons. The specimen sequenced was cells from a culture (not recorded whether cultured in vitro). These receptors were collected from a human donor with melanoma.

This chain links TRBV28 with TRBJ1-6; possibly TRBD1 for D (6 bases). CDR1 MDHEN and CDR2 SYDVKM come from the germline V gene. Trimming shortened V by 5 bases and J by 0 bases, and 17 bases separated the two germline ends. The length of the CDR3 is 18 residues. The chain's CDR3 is CASSLGGPISSYNSPLHF. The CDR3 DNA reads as TGTGCCAGCAGTCTAGGGGGTCCCATTAGCTCCTATAATTCACCCCTCCACTTT.

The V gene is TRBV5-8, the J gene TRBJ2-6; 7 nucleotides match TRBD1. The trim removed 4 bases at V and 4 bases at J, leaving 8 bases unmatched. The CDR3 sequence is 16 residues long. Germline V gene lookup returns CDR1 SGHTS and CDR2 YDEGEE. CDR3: CASSPTGRFGANVLTF. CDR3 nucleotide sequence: TGTGCCAGCAGCCCGACAGGGCGCTTCGGGGCCAACGTCCTGACTTTC. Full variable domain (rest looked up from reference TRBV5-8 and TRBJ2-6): EAGVTQSPTHLIKTRGQQATLRCSPISGHTSVYWYQQALGLGLQFLLWYDEGEERNRGNFPPRFSGRQFPNYSSELNVNALELEDSALYLCASSPTGRFGANVLTFGAGSRLTVL.

Here the CDR3 DNA reads TGTGCCAGCAGCCTTCATAGGGACATTCAGTACTTC. This translates into CASSLHRDIQYF. V is TRBV6-1 and J is TRBJ2-4; D remains ambiguous. This CDR3 contains 12 residues. Trimming took 6 bases from V and 8 from J, leaving 11 bases between them. Looked up from germline, CDR1 is MNHNS and CDR2 is SASEGT.

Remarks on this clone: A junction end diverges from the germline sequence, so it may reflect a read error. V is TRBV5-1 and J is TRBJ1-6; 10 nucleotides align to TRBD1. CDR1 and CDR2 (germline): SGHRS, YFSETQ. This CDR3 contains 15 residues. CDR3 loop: CASRLGQGNNSPLHF. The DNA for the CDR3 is TGCGCCAGCAGATTGGGACAGGGGAATAATTCACCCCTCCACTTT.

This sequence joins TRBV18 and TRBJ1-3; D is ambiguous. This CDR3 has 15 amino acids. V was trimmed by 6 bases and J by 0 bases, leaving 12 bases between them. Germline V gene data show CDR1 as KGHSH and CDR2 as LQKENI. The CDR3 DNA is TGTGCCAGCTCCCCTGGCGCTGACTCTGGAAACACCATATATTTT. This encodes CASSPGADSGNTIYF.

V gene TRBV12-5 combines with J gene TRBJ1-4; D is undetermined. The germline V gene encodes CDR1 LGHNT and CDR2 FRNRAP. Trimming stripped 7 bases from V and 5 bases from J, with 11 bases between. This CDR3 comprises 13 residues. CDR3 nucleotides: TGTGCTAGTGCCTCTTGGGAGAATGAAAAACTGTTTTTT. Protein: CASASWENEKLFF.

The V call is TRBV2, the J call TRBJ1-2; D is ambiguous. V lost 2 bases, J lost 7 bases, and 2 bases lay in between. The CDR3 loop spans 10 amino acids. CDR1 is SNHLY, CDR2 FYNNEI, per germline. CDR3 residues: CASSEPGYTF. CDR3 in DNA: TGTGCCAGCAGTGAACCTGGCTACACCTTC.

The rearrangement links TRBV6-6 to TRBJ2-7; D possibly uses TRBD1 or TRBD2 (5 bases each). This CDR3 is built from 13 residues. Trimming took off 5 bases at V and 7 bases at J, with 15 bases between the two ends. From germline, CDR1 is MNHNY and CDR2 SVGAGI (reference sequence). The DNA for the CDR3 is TGTGCCAGCAGTGGGACCCTTGATAGTGAGCAGTACTTC. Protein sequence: CASSGTLDSEQYF.

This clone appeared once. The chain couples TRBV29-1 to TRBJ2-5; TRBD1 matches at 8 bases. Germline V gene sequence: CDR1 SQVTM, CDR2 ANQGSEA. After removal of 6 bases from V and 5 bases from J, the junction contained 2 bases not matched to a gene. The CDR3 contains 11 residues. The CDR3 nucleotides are TGCAGCGTGAACAGGGGGGAGACCCAGTACTTC. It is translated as CSVNRGETQYF. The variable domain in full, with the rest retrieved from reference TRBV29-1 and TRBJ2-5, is SAVISQKPSRDICQRGTSLTIQCQVDSQVTMMFWYRQQPGQSLTLIATANQGSEATYESGFVIDKFPISRPNLTFSTLTVSNMSPEDSSIYLCSVNRGETQYFGPGTRLLVL.